This TCR beta chain emerged from a study of T cells in Graves' hyperthyroidism and ophthalmopathy. Diagnoses were established using clinical symptoms, serum thyroxine and TRAb, thyroid ultrasound and orbital computed tomography. Extraction of PBMCs used more than 8.5 ml of fresh peripheral blood. The CDR3 is 16 amino acids. The germline V gene encodes CDR1 KGHSH and CDR2 LQKENI. The V and J ends lost 3 bases and 9 bases, in that order; junction bases with no gene match: 12. This clonotype was counted ten times or more. Its matching antigen is unknown. Whole-study findings and limits: Ophthalmopathy, as predicted by the model, came a median 6.5 months after the prediction.

RNA transcripts gave rise to amplified TCR beta CDR3 regions. HTBI primers were employed in a first-round RT-PCR of the TCR CDR3. TCRdb re-called the multiplex PCR reads through MiXCR, storing one row per CDR3 protein. The sample shows 500,000 to 750,000 distinct CDR3 sequences, over 12% of them seen only once. The gene calls are TRBV18 and TRBJ1-5; 9 bases fit TRBD1. This TCR was sampled from a woman aged 18-29 years with Graves' ophthalmopathy. Sequenced sample: blood. The CDR3: CASSPPTNRGLRPQHF. In DNA, the CDR3 is TGTGCCAGCTCACCGCCGACAAACAGGGGGCTTAGGCCCCAGCATTTT.